This T cell receptor (beta chain) was recorded in a study of T cell responses to AZD1222 COVID-19 vaccine. J lost 6 bases, V lost 0 bases, and 8 bases had no gene match. The CDR3 extends over 16 amino acids. The V gene's germline CDR1 is SGHRS and CDR2 YFSETQ. Clones were read by immunoSEQ multiplex PCR, and TCRdb kept only the in-frame ones, dropping some. This table has approximately 150,000 clones, about 94% appearing once. The source is an adult who received the AZD1222 COVID-19 vaccine. This specimen consisted of peripheral blood, obtained 28 days after the second AZD1222 dose. The V call is TRBV5-1, the J call TRBJ2-3, with TRBD2 identical over 9 bases. CDR3 in DNA: TGCGCCAGCAGCTTGGAGCGGGGGGCTCTTAAGGATACGCAGTATTTT. This sequence encodes CASSLERGALKDTQYF.